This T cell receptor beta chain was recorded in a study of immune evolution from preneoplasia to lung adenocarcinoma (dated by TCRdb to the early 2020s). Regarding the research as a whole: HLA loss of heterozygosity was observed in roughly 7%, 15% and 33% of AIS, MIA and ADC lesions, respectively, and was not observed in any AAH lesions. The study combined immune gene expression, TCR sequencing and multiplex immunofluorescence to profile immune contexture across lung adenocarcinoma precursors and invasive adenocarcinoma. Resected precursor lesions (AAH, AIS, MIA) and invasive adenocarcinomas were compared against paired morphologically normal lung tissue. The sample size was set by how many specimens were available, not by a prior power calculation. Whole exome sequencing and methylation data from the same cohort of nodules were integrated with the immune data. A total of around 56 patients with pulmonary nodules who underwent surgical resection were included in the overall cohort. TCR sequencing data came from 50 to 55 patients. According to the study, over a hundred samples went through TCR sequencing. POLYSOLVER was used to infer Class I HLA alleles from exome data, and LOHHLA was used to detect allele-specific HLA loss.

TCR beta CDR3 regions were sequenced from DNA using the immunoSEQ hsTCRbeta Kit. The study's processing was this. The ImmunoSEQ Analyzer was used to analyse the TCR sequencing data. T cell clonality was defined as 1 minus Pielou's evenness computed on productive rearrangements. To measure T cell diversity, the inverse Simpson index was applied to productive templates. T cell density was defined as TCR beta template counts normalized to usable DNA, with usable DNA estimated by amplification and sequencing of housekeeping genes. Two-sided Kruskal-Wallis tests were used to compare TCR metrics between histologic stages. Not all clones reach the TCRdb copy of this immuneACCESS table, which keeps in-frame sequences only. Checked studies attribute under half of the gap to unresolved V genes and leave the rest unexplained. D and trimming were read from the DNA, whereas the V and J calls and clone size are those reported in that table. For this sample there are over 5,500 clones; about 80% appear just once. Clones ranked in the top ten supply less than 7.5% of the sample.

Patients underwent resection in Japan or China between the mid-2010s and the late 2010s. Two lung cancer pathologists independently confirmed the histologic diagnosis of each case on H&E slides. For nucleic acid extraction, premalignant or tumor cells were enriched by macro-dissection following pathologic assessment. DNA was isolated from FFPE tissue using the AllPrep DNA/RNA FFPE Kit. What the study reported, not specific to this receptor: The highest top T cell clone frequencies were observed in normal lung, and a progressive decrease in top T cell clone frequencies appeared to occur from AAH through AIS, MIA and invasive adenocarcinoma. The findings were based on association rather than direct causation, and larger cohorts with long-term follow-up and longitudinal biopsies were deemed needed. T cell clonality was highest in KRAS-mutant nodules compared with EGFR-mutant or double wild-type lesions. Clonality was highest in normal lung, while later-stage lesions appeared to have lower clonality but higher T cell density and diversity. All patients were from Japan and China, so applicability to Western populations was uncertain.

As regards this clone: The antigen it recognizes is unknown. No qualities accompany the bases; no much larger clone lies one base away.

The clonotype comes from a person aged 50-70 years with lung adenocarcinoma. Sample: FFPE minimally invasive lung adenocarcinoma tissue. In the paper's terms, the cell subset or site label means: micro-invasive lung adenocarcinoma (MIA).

The CDR3 region: CSVGHPATGELFF. The DNA sequence is given as TGCAGCGTGGGCCACCCCGCAACCGGGGAGCTGTTTTTT. This chain joins TRBV29-1 to TRBJ2-2; the D gene identity is not certain. The trim is 6 bases for V and 5 bases for J, with a gap of 13 bases between the germline ends. The CDR3 measures 13 amino acids from cysteine to phenylalanine. Kept here is only the CDR3 DNA, which spans 39 bases and is read in frame from base 1. The germline V gene encodes CDR1 SQVTM and CDR2 ANQGSEA.